The 32 T cell receptor beta chains below were found in one sample sequenced in a study of technical replicates of blood from a handful of donors. The data were produced by immunoSEQ multiplex PCR, yet TCRdb's version contains in-frame clones alone and is incomplete. The data contain about 81,000 clones, 70% to 90% of them singletons. The sequenced material came from PBMCs. These receptor sequences come from a human donor in good health. Some clones in this sample may be carry-over from other donors' samples.

The sample holds one count of this clone. The chain employs TRBV2 and TRBJ1-1, with D unclear. Trimming stripped 6 bases from V and 3 bases from J, with 8 bases between. The germline V gene encodes CDR1 SNHLY and CDR2 FYNNEI. The CDR3 sequence is 12 residues long. CDR3 loop: CASSVDYTEAFF. CDR3 nucleotides: TGTGCCAGCAGCGTCGACTACACTGAAGCTTTCTTT. Based on the CDR3 plus reference TRBV2 and TRBJ1-1, the full variable domain is EPEVTQTPSHQVTQMGQEVILRCVPISNHLYFYWYRQILGQKVEFLVSFYNNEISEKSEIFDDQFSVERPDGSNFTLKIRSTKLEDSAMYFCASSVDYTEAFFGQGTRLTVV.

CDR3 amino acids: CASGADRGLYEQYF. CDR3 nucleotides: TGTGCCAGCGGAGCCGACAGGGGACTCTACGAGCAGTACTTC. The chain couples TRBV11-1 to TRBJ2-7, with TRBD1 matching 8 bases. The germline gives CDR1 SGHAT, CDR2 FQDESV (reference sequence). The junction had 9 bases not matched to a gene; V was cut back by 8 bases and J by 3 bases. The CDR3 totals 14 residues.

The chain employs TRBV6-5 and TRBJ2-5; D uncertain. From germline, CDR1 is MNHEY and CDR2 SVGAGI. Trimming pared 7 bases from V and 0 bases from J, leaving 3 bases between. The length of the CDR3 is 11 residues. In DNA form, the CDR3 reads TGTGCCAGCATATACCAAGAGACCCAGTACTTC. Its translation is CASIYQETQYF.

CDR3 region: CASSRREVGYGYTF. CDR3 coding DNA: TGTGCCAGTAGCCGGCGGGAGGTAGGCTATGGCTACACCTTC. The V call is TRBV9, the J call TRBJ1-2; D call uncertain. CDR3 length equals 14 residues. Germline lookup yields CDR1 SGDLS and CDR2 YYNGEE. Trimming stripped 8 bases from V and 4 bases from J, with 18 bases between.

J is TRBJ2-2 and V is TRBV2, with unresolved D. The ends were cut back, 0 bases at V and 2 bases at J, with 10 bases in the middle. The CDR3 has 16 amino acids. Germline V gene lookup returns CDR1 SNHLY and CDR2 FYNNEI. The DNA of the CDR3 is TGTGCCAGCAGTGAAGCTACTCGCGTAAACACCGGGGAGCTGTTTTTT. Translation gives CASSEATRVNTGELFF. Filled out from reference TRBV2 and TRBJ2-2, the complete variable domain reads EPEVTQTPSHQVTQMGQEVILRCVPISNHLYFYWYRQILGQKVEFLVSFYNNEISEKSEIFDDQFSVERPDGSNFTLKIRSTKLEDSAMYFCASSEATRVNTGELFFGEGSRLTVL.

The chain has TRBV16 and TRBJ1-2; TRBD1 matches 8 bases. CDR3 length equals 14 residues. In germline, CDR1 is KGHSY, CDR2 FQNENV. The ends lost 5 bases at V and 8 bases at J; junction bases unmatched: 10. CDR3 sequence reads: CASSTQGALSGYTF. The CDR3 DNA follows: TGTGCCAGCAGCACGCAGGGGGCTTTGAGCGGCTACACCTTC.

The chain employs TRBV6-5 and TRBJ2-5, with D possibly being TRBD2 (5 bases). CDR1 is MNHEY and CDR2 is SVGAGI in the germline V gene. This CDR3 has 13 amino acids. Trimming removed 5 bases at V and 4 bases at J, with 11 bases between. The CDR3 nucleotides are TGTGCCAGCAGTAAACGACGGGGAGAGACCCAGTACTTC. This gives the protein CASSKRRGETQYF.

The chain is built from TRBV1 and TRBJ2-5; the table's D call, TRBD2, has no DNA check behind it. TRBV1 is a listed pseudogene. The CDR3 length is 16 residues. The CDR3 loop is CTSSQDRPPGEETQYF. In nucleotides, the CDR3 is TGCACCAGCAGCCAAGATCGGCCCCCCGGGGAAGAGACCCAGTACTTC.

The V call is TRBV6-1, the J call TRBJ2-2, with 10 positions matching TRBD2. The J segment lost 4 bases and the V segment lost 4 bases, leaving 9 bases of the junction unmatched. The CDR3 is made up of 17 amino acids. Germline values: CDR1 MNHNS, CDR2 SASEGT. CDR3 loop: CASSGLLAGAGTGELFF. The CDR3 nucleotides read TGTGCCAGCAGTGGGCTCCTAGCGGGGGCGGGCACCGGGGAGCTGTTTTTT.

The genes are TRBV10-3 and TRBJ2-7; 13 bases agree with TRBD2. CDR3 length equals 13 residues. V lost 7 bases and J lost 4; bases outside the gene matches: 1. In germline, CDR1 is ENHRY, CDR2 SYGVKD. The CDR3 bases are TGTGCCATCAAGGGACTAGCGGGATACGAGCAGTACTTC. Translating gives CAIKGLAGYEQYF.

The genes are TRBV7-2 and TRBJ2-5, with D unresolved. Germline-derived CDR1 and CDR2 are SGHTA and FQGNSA. This CDR3 is 14 amino acids long. Deletions cut 2 bases from V and 4 bases from J, with 11 bases between. The CDR3 spells CASSLMRSRETQYF. CDR3 sequence (DNA): TGTGCCAGCAGCTTAATGCGTTCGCGAGAGACCCAGTACTTC.

V gene TRBV9 combines with J gene TRBJ1-2; D ambiguous. Germline loops: CDR1 SGDLS, CDR2 YYNGEE. V was trimmed by 0 bases and J by 4 bases, leaving 7 bases between them. The CDR3 is made up of 13 amino acids. CDR3 in DNA: TGTGCCAGCAGCGTAGGGCCTCTCTATGGCTACACCTTC. Translated, it gives CASSVGPLYGYTF.

The sample holds one count of this clone. The gene calls are TRBV18 and TRBJ1-5; D possibly corresponds to TRBD1 (5 bases). Germline lookup yields CDR1 KGHSH and CDR2 LQKENI. V was trimmed by 4 bases and J by 9 bases, leaving 22 bases between them. This CDR3 spans 16 amino acids. CDR3 amino acids: CASSLGSGGTPRPQHF. The CDR3 DNA reads TGTGCCAGCTCACTAGGGAGCGGGGGGACCCCCCGGCCCCAGCATTTT.

CDR3 DNA sequence: TGTGCCAGCAGTTTAATTCTACCAGGGTTTCCCCCAGCCCAGCATTTT. As protein: CASSLILPGFPPAQHF. V is TRBV28 and J is TRBJ1-5; perhaps TRBD1 as D (5 bases). This CDR3 comprises 16 residues. Germline loops: CDR1 MDHEN, CDR2 SYDVKM. Trimming removed 2 bases from V and 11 bases from J, with 22 bases in between.

The V gene is TRBV7-6, the J gene TRBJ2-7; 9 positions match TRBD1. Per germline, CDR1 SGHVS and CDR2 FNYEAQ. V trimming: 1 base; J trimming: 2 bases; junction bases outside the gene matches: 3. The CDR3 is 15 residues long. The CDR3 reads CASSLGQGGTYEQYF. For the CDR3, the DNA is TGTGCCAGCAGCTTAGGACAGGGGGGGACCTACGAGCAGTACTTC.

This clone has ten or more counts. The CDR3 sequence: CASSLVLGTGDEQYF. CDR3 nucleotides: TGTGCCAGCAGCTTAGTGCTGGGGACAGGGGACGAGCAGTACTTC. The genes are TRBV7-8 and TRBJ2-7; 10 nucleotides line up with TRBD1. The CDR3 extends over 15 amino acids. V shed 1 base and J 5 bases; nucleotides not matched to a gene: 5. Germline V CDR1 and CDR2: SGHVS, FQNEAQ.

This chain joins TRBV7-2 and TRBJ1-6; possibly TRBD1 for D (6 bases). Germline V gene lookup returns CDR1 SGHTA and CDR2 FQGNSA. V lost 7 bases, J lost 8 bases, and 18 bases lay in between. The CDR3 covers 15 residues. CDR3 loop: CASTQRGTHHSPLHF. DNA of the CDR3: TGTGCCAGCACCCAAAGGGGGACACACCATTCACCCCTCCACTTT.

The CDR3 region is CSVAGGVYEQYF. The CDR3 DNA sequence: TGCAGCGTTGCCGGAGGGGTTTACGAGCAGTACTTC. The J gene is TRBJ2-7, the V gene TRBV29-1, with D possibly TRBD2 on 6 matching bases. Germline V gene sequence: CDR1 SQVTM, CDR2 ANQGSEA. The CDR3 extends over 12 amino acids. Trimming shortened V by 4 bases and J by 4 bases, and 11 bases separated the two germline ends.

The chain links TRBV25-1 to TRBJ2-3; 10 nucleotides match TRBD2. The V segment lost 2 bases and the J segment 3 bases; nucleotides outside the gene matches: 8. CDR1 is MGHDK and CDR2 is SYGVNS in the germline V gene. There are 17 residues in the CDR3. CDR3 amino acids: CASSEALGAGGTDTQYF. CDR3 DNA sequence: TGTGCCAGCAGTGAAGCGTTGGGAGCGGGAGGGACAGATACGCAGTATTTT.

This rearrangement joins TRBV7-8 to TRBJ1-5, with 7 bases lining up with TRBD1. The CDR3 is made up of 13 amino acids. Germline values: CDR1 SGHVS, CDR2 FQNEAQ. V was clipped by 5 bases and J by 4 bases; unmatched bases: 2. The CDR3 DNA reads TGTGCCAGCAGCGTGGACAGGAATCAGCCCCAGCATTTT. As protein: CASSVDRNQPQHF.

This chain connects TRBV6-1 to TRBJ2-7; D might be TRBD2 (7 bases). The CDR3 covers 14 residues. V dropped 4 bases and J dropped 5 bases, with 15 bases sitting between them. Looked up from germline, CDR1 is MNHNS and CDR2 is SASEGT. CDR3 sequence (DNA): TGTGCCAGCAGTGCCCCCGGGGGGCGAGACGAGCAGTACTTC. It is translated as CASSAPGGRDEQYF.

This chain uses TRBV4-1 with TRBJ2-3; D is unresolved. CDR1 is MGHRA, CDR2 YSYEKL, per germline. The CDR3 is 15 residues long. Trimming took 0 bases from V and 4 from J, leaving 11 bases between them. CDR3 in DNA: TGCGCCAGCAGCCAAGAACCCGCGGTCCCAGATACGCAGTATTTT. Its protein product is CASSQEPAVPDTQYF.

This chain connects TRBV9 to TRBJ1-1; tentative D call: TRBD1 (6 bases). Germline V gene lookup returns CDR1 SGDLS and CDR2 YYNGEE. V lost 2 bases and J lost 8, with 10 bases in between. The CDR3 loop spans 12 amino acids. CDR3 residues: CASSVGTGEAFF. In DNA, the CDR3 is TGTGCCAGCAGCGTTGGAACAGGGGAAGCTTTCTTT. The full variable domain, with the rest looked up from reference TRBV9 and TRBJ1-1, is DSGVTQTPKHLITATGQRVTLRCSPRSGDLSVYWYQQSLDQGLQFLIQYYNGEERAKGNILERFSAQQFPDLHSELNLSSLELGDSALYFCASSVGTGEAFFGQGTRLTVV.

The chain joins TRBV28 to TRBJ1-5; D might be TRBD1 (5 bases). This CDR3 region has 14 residues. CDR1 and CDR2 (germline): MDHEN, SYDVKM. V lost 6 bases, J lost 3 bases, and 12 bases lay in between. CDR3 DNA sequence: TGTGCCAGCAGGGGAGGACAATTCAATCAGCCCCAGCATTTT. Translation gives CASRGGQFNQPQHF.

This chain links TRBV5-5 with TRBJ2-7, with a possible D match to TRBD2 (5 bases). CDR1 and CDR2 (germline): SGHKS, YYEKEE (reference sequence). V dropped 3 bases and J dropped 5 bases, with 15 bases sitting between them. CDR3 length: 14 amino acids. The DNA of the CDR3 is TGTGCCAGCAGCTCCTCTCCCGGGATTAACGAGCAGTACTTC. Translating gives CASSSSPGINEQYF.

V usage is TRBV2 and J usage is TRBJ1-2; TRBD1 matches at 9 bases. The germline CDR1 and CDR2 sequences are SNHLY and FYNNEI. This CDR3 region has 15 residues. V shed 7 bases, J shed 5 bases, and the junction held 11 bases outside the gene matches. The DNA of the CDR3 is TGTGCCAGCAAACCCGATGGGACAGGGATATATGGCTACACCTTC. Protein sequence: CASKPDGTGIYGYTF.

The table lists this clone with a count of one. The chain's CDR3 is CASSSQGASRTGELFF. CDR3 nucleotide sequence: TGTGCCAGCAGCTCGCAGGGCGCCTCGAGGACCGGGGAGCTGTTTTTT. This sequence joins TRBV5-6 and TRBJ2-2; D perhaps matches TRBD1 (5 bases). Germline CDR1 is SGHDT and CDR2 is YYEEEE. The CDR3 contains 16 residues. Trimming removed 3 bases from V and 5 bases from J, with 17 bases in between.

The rearrangement uses TRBV6-5 and TRBJ2-7, with TRBD1 matching 9 bases. Germline V gene lookup returns CDR1 MNHEY and CDR2 SVGAGI. The V and J ends lost 6 bases and 0 bases, in that order; junction bases with no gene match: 3. CDR3 length equals 14 residues. The CDR3 DNA is TGTGCCAGCAGCCCGGGACAGGGCTCCTACGAGCAGTACTTC. Its protein product is CASSPGQGSYEQYF.

The chain recombines TRBV4-3 with TRBJ2-3; 9 nucleotides agree with TRBD2. Germline trimming cut 0 bases from V and 0 bases from J; bases unmatched to any gene: 10. Looked up from germline, CDR1 is LGHNA and CDR2 is YSLEER. This CDR3 is 19 amino acids long. CDR3: CASSQEVSGRTHSTDTQYF. As DNA, the CDR3 is TGCGCCAGCAGCCAAGAGGTTAGCGGGAGAACCCATAGCACAGATACGCAGTATTTT.

CDR3 DNA: TGTGCCAGCAGCAAAAACCGGGACAGGAACACTGAAGCTTTCTTT. Protein sequence: CASSKNRDRNTEAFF. V and J are TRBV9 and TRBJ1-1; the match to TRBD1 covers 7 bases. J was trimmed by 1 base and V by 4 bases; bases with no gene match: 7. CDR3 length equals 15 residues. Germline CDR1 is SGDLS and CDR2 is YYNGEE.

The rearrangement uses TRBV25-1 and TRBJ1-2, with D hard to call. CDR3 length: 16 residues. V gave up 4 bases and J gave up 0 bases, with 15 bases separating them. Germline-derived CDR1 and CDR2 are MGHDK and SYGVNS. As DNA, the CDR3 is TGTGCCAGCAGTGCTTCATCGTCCCCAGCTAACTATGGCTACACCTTC. It codes for CASSASSSPANYGYTF.

This CDR3 is CASSFELAGNSYEQYF. The CDR3 bases are TGTGCCAGCAGTTTCGAACTAGCGGGAAACTCCTACGAGCAGTACTTC. This chain joins TRBV6-5 and TRBJ2-7; TRBD2 matches at 10 bases. CDR3 size: 16 residues. Trimming at V came to 4 bases and at J to 0 bases, leaving 6 bases not matched to a gene. Germline V gene data show CDR1 as MNHEY and CDR2 as SVGAGI.